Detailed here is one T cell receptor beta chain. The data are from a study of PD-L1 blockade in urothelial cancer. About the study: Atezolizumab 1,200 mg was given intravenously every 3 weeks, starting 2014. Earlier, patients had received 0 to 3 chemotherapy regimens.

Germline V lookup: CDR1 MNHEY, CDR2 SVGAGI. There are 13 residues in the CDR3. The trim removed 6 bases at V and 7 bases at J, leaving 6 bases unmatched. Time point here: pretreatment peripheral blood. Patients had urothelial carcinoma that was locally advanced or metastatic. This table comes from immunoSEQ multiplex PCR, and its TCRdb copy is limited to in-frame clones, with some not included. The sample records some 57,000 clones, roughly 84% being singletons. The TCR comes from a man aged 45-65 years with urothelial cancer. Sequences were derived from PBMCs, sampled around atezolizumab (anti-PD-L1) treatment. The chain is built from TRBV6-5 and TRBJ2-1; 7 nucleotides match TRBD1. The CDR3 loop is CASRGQIGNEQFF. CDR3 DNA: TGTGCCAGCAGGGGACAGATTGGAAATGAGCAGTTCTTC.